This paragraph covers one TCR beta chain sequence. What it binds is not known. Sequencing was performed with immunoSEQ multiplex PCR; in TCRdb, only in-frame clones are kept and a portion is missing. The sample has some 2,500,000 clones, under 95% seen once; the top ten hold 0.3% to 0.4%. J gave up 0 bases and V 3 bases, and 11 bases lay outside the gene matches. CDR3 length: 18 residues. Germline V gives CDR1 SGHNT, CDR2 YYREEE (reference sequence). This specimen belongs to a study of shared clonotypes between healthy human individuals. Regarding the study as a whole: In having few donors, the study represented limited genetic and exposure-history diversity. Sharing across four donors was highest in naive CD4 (roughly 5%) and lowest in memory CD8 (0.4%).

The genes are TRBV5-4 and TRBJ1-1; the match to TRBD1 covers 10 bases. This clonotype was obtained from a young man in good health. Some clones in this sample may be carry-over from other donors' samples. Material for sequencing was naive CD4+ T cells from PBMCs. The subset here: CD45RA+ positively selected. Written as DNA, the CDR3 is TGTGCCAGCAGCTCCTCCCCGGGCGGACAGGGGGTGAACACTGAAGCTTTCTTT. Amino acids: CASSSSPGGQGVNTEAFF.